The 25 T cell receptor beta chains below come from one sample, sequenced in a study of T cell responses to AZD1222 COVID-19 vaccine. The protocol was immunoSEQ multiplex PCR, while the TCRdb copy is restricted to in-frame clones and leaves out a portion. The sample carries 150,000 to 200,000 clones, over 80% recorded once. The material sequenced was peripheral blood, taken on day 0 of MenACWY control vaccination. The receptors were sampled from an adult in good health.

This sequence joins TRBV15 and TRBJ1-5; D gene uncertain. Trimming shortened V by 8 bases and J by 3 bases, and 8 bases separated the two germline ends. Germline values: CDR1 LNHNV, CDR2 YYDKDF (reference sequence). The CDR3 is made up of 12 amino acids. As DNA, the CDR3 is TGTGCCACCGGGCAGTACAATCAGCCCCAGCATTTT. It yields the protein CATGQYNQPQHF.

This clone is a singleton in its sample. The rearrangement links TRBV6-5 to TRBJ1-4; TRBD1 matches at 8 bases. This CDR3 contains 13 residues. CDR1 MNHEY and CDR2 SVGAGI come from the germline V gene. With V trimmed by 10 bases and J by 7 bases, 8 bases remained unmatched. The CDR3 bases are TGTGCCACCCCACAGGGGGAGGGTGAAAAACTGTTTTTT. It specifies CATPQGEGEKLFF.

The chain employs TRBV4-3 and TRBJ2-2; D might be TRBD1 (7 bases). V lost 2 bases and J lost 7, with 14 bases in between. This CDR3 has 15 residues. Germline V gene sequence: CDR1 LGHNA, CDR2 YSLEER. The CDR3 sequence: CASSQMHRGGGELFF. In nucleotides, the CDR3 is TGCGCCAGCAGCCAAATGCACAGGGGAGGCGGGGAGCTGTTTTTT.

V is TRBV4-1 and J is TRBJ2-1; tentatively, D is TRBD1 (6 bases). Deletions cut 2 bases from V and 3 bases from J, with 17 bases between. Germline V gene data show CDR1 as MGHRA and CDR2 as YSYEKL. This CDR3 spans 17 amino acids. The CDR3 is CASSQRAGSGVYNEQFF. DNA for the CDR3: TGCGCCAGCAGCCAAAGGGCCGGGTCAGGGGTCTACAATGAGCAGTTCTTC.

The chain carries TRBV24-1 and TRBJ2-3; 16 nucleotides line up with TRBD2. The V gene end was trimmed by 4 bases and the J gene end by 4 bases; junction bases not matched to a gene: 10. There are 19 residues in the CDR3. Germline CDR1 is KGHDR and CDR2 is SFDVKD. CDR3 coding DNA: TGTGCCACCAGTGACCTCGGGACTAGCGGGAGGGCCATCGCAGATACGCAGTATTTT. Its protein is CATSDLGTSGRAIADTQYF.

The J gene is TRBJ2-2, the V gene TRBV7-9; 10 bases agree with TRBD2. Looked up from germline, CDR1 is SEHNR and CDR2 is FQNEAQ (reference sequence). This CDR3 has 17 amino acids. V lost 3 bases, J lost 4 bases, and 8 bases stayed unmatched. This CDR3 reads CASSFASGSQSTGELFF. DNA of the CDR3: TGTGCCAGCAGCTTTGCTAGCGGGAGCCAGAGCACCGGGGAGCTGTTTTTT.

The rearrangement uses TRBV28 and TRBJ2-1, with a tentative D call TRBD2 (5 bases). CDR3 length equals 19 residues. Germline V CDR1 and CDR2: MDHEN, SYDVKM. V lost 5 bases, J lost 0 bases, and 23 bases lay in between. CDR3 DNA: TGTGCCAGCAGTCCCCCCCGGGGAAAGGCGGCCAACTCCTACAATGAGCAGTTCTTC. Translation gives CASSPPRGKAANSYNEQFF.

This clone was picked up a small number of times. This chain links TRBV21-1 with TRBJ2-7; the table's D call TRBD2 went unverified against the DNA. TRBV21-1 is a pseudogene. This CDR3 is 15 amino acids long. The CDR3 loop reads CASSKLAGGKDEQYF. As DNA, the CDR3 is TGTGCCAGCAGCAAACTAGCGGGGGGCAAGGACGAGCAGTACTTC.

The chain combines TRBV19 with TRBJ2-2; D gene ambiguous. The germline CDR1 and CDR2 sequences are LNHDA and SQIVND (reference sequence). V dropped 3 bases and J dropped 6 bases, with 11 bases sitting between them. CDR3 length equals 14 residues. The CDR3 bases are TGTGCCAGTAGTATCCAGGCATGGGCCGGGGAGCTGTTTTTT. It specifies CASSIQAWAGELFF.

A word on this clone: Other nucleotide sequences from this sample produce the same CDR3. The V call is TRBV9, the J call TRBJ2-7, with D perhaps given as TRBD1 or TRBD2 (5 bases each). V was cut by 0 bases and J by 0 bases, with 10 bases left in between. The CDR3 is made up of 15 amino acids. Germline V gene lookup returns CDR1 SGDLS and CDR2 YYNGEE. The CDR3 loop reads CASSVEAGASYEQYF. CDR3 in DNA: TGTGCCAGCAGCGTAGAGGCCGGGGCCTCCTACGAGCAGTACTTC. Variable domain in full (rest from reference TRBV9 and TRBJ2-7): DSGVTQTPKHLITATGQRVTLRCSPRSGDLSVYWYQQSLDQGLQFLIQYYNGEERAKGNILERFSAQQFPDLHSELNLSSLELGDSALYFCASSVEAGASYEQYFGPGTRLTVT.

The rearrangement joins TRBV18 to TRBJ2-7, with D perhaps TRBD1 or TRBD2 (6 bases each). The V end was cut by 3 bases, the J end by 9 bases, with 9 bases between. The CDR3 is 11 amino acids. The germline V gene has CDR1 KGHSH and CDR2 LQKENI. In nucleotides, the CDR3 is TGTGCCAGCTCACCCGGGGGCGGGCAGTACTTC. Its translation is CASSPGGGQYF.

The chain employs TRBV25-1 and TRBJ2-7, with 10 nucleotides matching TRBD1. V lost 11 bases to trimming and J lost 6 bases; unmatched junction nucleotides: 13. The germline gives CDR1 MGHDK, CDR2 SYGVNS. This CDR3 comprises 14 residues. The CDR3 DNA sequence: TGTGCCCCCCATGGGGGACAGGGGAATTCCGAGCAGTACTTC. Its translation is CAPHGGQGNSEQYF.

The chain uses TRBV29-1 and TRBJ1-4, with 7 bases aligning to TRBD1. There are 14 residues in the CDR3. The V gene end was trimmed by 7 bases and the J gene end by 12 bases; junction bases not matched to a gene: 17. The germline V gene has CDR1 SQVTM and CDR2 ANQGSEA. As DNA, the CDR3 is TGCAGCGCCCTAGACAGGGCCAGCCACCGGGAACTGTTTTTT. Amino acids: CSALDRASHRELFF.

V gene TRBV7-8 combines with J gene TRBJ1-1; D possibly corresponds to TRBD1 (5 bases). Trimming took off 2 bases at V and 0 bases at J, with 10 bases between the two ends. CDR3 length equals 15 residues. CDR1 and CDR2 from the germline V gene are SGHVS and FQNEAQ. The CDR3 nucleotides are TGTGCCAGCAGCTTAATGCAGGGAATGAACACTGAAGCTTTCTTT. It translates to CASSLMQGMNTEAFF.

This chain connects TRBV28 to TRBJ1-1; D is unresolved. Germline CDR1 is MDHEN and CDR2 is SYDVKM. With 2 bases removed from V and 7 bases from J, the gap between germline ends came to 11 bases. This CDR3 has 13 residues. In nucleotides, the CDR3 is TGTGCCAGCAGTTTACGGTGGCCGGTTGAAGCTTTCTTT. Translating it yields CASSLRWPVEAFF. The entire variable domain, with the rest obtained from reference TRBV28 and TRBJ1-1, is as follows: DVKVTQSSRYLVKRTGEKVFLECVQDMDHENMFWYRQDPGLGLRLIYFSYDVKMKEKGDIPEGYSVSREKKERFSLILESASTNQTSMYLCASSLRWPVEAFFGQGTRLTVV.

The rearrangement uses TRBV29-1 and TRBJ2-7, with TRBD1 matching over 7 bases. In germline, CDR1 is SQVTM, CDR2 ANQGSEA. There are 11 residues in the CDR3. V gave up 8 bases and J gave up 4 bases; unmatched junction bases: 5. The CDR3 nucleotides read TGCAGCTTTAACAGGGGATACGAGCAGTACTTC. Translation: CSFNRGYEQYF.

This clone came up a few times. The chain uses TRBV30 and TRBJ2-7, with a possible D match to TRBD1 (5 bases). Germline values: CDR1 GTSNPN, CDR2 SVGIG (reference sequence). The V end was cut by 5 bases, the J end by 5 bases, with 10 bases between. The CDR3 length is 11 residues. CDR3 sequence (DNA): TGTGCCTGGGGACATTCCCACGAGCAGTACTTC. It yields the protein CAWGHSHEQYF.

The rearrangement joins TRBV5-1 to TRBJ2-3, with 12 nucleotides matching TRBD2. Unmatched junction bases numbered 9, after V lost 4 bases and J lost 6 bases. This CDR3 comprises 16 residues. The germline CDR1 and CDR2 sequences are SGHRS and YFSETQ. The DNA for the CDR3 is TGCGCCAGCAGCAACCCTAGCGGGGGGGCCTTCGATACGCAGTATTTT. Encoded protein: CASSNPSGGAFDTQYF.

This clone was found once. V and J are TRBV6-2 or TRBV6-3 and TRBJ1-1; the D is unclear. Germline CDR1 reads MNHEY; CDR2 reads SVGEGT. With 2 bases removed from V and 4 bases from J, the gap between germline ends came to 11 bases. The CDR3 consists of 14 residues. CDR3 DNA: TGTGCCAGCAGTTACAGCCAGCCCATCACTGAAGCTTTCTTT. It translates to CASSYSQPITEAFF.

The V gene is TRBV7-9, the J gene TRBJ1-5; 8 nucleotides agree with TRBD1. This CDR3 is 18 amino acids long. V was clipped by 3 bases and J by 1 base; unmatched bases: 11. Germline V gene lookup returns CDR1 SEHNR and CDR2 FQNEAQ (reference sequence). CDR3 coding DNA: TGTGCCAGCAGCTTTTTCCCGGCCCGGGACAGGAGCAATCAGCCCCAGCATTTT. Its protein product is CASSFFPARDRSNQPQHF.

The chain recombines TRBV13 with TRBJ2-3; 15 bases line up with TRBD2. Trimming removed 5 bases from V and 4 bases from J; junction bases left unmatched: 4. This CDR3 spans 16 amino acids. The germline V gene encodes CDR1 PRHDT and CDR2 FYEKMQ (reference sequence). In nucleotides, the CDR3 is TGTGCCAGCAGCGGACTAGCGGGAGGGCCCCCAGATACGCAGTATTTT. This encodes CASSGLAGGPPDTQYF.

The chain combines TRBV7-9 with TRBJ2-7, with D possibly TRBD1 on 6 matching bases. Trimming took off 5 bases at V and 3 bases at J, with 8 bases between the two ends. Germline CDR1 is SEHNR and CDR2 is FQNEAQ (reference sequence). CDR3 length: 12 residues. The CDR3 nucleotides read TGTGCCAGCAGCAAGACAGGCTACGAGCAGTACTTC. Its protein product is CASSKTGYEQYF.

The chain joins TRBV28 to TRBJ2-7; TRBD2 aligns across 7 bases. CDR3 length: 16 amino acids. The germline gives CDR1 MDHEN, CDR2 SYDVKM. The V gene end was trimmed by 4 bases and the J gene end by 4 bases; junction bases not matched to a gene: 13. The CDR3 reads CASSSHRTSASYEQYF. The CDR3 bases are TGTGCCAGCAGTTCCCATCGGACTAGTGCTTCTTACGAGCAGTACTTC.

The CDR3 loop is CASSEVWREDIDTGELFF. As DNA, the CDR3 is TGCGCCAGCAGTGAGGTCTGGAGGGAAGATATTGACACCGGGGAGCTGTTTTTT. J is TRBJ2-2 and V is TRBV10-1; maybe TRBD2 (6 bases). Germline lookup yields CDR1 WNHNN and CDR2 SYGVQD (reference sequence). The ends were cut back, 2 bases at V and 3 bases at J, with 19 bases in the middle. The CDR3 consists of 18 residues.

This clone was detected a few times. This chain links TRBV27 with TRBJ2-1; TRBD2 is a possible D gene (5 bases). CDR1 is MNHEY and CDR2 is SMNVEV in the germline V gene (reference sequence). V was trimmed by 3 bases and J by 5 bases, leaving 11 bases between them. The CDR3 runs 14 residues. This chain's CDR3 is CASSLEARNNEQFF. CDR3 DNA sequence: TGTGCCAGCAGTTTGGAGGCGAGAAACAATGAGCAGTTCTTC.